The source of this T cell receptor beta chain is a study of blood T cells in healthy people across ages. Overall study context: Template switching retrieved approximately one barcoded beta molecule for each two T cells. Study findings and constraints: Observed TCR beta diversity per million T cells went down as age went up. This fall followed a roughly linear course with age.

With 0 bases clipped from V and 8 bases from J, the junction kept 10 bases outside the gene matches. This CDR3 region has 17 residues. This clonotype was seen at least ten times. Its target is not known. A sample-barcoded 5' primer and a J-beta primer mix were used in a second PCR of roughly 7 to 12 cycles. TCRdb processed the 5' RACE reads anew with MiXCR; each CDR3 protein has one entry. The sample carries about 650,000 distinct CDR3 sequences, 32% recorded once. Investigators took about 9.1 milliliters of peripheral blood from every donor. The sample consisted of blood. This receptor was obtained from a woman of 80 years or more in good health. The V gene is TRBV12-3 or TRBV12-4, the J gene TRBJ1-4; 9 bases are a match to TRBD1. The CDR3 nucleotides read TGTGCCAGCAGTTTAGCCATAACAGGGGGCCTTTGGGAAAAACTGTTTTTT. Its translation: CASSLAITGGLWEKLFF.